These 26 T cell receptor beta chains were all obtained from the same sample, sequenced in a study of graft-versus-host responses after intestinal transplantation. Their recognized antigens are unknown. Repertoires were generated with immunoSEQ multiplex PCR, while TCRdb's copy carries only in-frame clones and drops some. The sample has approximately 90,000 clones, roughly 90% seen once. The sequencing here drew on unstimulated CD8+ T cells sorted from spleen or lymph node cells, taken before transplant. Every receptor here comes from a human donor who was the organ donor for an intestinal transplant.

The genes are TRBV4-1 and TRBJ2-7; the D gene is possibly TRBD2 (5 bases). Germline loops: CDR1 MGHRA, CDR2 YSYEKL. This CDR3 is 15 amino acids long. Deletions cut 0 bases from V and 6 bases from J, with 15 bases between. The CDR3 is CASSQDQLEGSEQYF. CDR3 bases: TGCGCCAGCAGCCAAGATCAGTTAGAGGGCTCCGAGCAGTACTTC.

The CDR3 region has the DNA TGTGCCAGCAGCTTAGTTACTAGCGTGGGGACCCAGTACTTC. This encodes CASSLVTSVGTQYF. The chain is built from TRBV7-9 and TRBJ2-5; 7 bases are a match to TRBD2. Germline CDR1 is SEHNR and CDR2 is FQNEAQ (reference sequence). CDR3 size: 14 residues. The V and J ends lost 1 base and 7 bases, in that order; junction bases with no gene match: 6. The entire variable domain, with the rest obtained from reference TRBV7-9 and TRBJ2-5, is as follows: DTGVSQNPRHKITKRGQNVTFRCDPISEHNRLYWYRQTLGQGPEFLTYFQNEAQLEKSRLLSDRFSAERPKGSFSTLEIQRTEQGDSAMYLCASSLVTSVGTQYFGPGTRLLVL.

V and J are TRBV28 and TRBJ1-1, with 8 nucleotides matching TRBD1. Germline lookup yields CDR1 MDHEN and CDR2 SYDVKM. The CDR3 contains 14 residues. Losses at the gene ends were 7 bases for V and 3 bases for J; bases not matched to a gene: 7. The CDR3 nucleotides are TGTGCCAGCACCCGGACAGGGTGGGACACTGAAGCTTTCTTT. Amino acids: CASTRTGWDTEAFF.

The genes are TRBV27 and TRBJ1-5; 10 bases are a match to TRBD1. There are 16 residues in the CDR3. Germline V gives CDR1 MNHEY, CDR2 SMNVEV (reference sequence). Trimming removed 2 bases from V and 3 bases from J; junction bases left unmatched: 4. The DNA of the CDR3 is TGTGCCAGCAGTTTACTGGGACAGGGGATCAATCAGCCCCAGCATTTT. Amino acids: CASSLLGQGINQPQHF.

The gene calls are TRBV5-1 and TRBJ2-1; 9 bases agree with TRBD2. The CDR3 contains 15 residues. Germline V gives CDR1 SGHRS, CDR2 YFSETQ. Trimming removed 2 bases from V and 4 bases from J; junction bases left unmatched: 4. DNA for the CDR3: TGCGCCAGCAGCTTCCTAGCGGGGTCATACAATGAGCAGTTCTTC. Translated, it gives CASSFLAGSYNEQFF. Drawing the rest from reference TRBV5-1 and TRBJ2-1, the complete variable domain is KAGVTQTPRYLIKTRGQQVTLSCSPISGHRSVSWYQQTPGQGLQFLFEYFSETQRNKGNFPGRFSGRQFSNSRSEMNVSTLELGDSALYLCASSFLAGSYNEQFFGPGTRLTVL.

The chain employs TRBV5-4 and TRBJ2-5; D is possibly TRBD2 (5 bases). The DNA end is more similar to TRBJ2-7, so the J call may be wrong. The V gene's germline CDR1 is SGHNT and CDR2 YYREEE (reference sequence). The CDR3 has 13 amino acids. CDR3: CASSGRDSYEQYF. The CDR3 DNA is TGTGCCAGCAGCGGCCGGGACTCCTACGAGCAGTACTTC.

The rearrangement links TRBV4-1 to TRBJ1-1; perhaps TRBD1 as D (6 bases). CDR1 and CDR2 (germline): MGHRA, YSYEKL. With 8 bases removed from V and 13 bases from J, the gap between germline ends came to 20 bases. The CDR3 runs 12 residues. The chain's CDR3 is CASSLGGQSVFF. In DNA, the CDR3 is TGCGCCAGCTCTCTAGGCGGACAGTCCGTTTTCTTT.

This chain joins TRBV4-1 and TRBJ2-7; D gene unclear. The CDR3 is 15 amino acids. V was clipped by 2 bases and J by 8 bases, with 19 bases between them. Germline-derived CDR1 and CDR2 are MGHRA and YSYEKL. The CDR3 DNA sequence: TGCGCCAGCAGCCAATTCACGACCACAACTACTCAGCAGTACTTC. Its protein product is CASSQFTTTTTQQYF.

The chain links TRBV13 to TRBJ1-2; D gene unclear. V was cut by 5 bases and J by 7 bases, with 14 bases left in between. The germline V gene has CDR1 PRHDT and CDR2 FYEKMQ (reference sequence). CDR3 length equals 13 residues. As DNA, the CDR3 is TGTGCCAGCAGCCGGAGAATTAGAAGTGGCTACACCTTC. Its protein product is CASSRRIRSGYTF. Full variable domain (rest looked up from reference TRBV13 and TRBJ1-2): AAGVIQSPRHLIKEKRETATLKCYPIPRHDTVYWYQQGPGQDPQFLISFYEKMQSDKGSIPDRFSAQQFSDYHSELNMSSLELGDSALYFCASSRRIRSGYTFGSGTRLTVV.

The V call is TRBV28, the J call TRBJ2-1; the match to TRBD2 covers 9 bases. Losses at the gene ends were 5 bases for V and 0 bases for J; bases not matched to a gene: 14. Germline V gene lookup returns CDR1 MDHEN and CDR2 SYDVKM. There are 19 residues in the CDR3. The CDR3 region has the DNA TGTGCCAGCAGTCTAAAGCGGGGGGCCCCGTCGAGCTCCTACAATGAGCAGTTCTTC. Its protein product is CASSLKRGAPSSSYNEQFF.

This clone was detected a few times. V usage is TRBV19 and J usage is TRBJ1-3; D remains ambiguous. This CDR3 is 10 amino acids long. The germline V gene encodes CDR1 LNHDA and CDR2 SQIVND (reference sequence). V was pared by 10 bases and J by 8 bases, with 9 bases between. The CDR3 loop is CATHADTIYF. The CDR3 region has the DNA TGTGCCACCCACGCAGACACCATATATTTT. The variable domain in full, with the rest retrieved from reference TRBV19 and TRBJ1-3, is DGGITQSPKYLFRKEGQNVTLSCEQNLNHDAMYWYRQDPGQGLRLIYYSQIVNDFQKGDIAEGYSVSREKKESFPLTVTSAQKNPTAFYLCATHADTIYFGEGSWLTVV.

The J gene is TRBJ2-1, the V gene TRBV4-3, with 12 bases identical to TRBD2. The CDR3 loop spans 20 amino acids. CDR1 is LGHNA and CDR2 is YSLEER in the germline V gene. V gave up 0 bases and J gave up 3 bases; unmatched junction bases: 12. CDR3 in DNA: TGCGCCAGCAGCCAAGATCCCCCTAGCGGGGGGGCCGTGTTCTACAATGAGCAGTTCTTC. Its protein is CASSQDPPSGGAVFYNEQFF.

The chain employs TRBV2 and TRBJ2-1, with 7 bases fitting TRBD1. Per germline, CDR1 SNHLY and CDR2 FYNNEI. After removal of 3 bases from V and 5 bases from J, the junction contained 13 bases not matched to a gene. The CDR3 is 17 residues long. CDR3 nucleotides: TGTGCCAGCAGTGACCGCGGGCTAGGGGGCCCTCACAATGAGCAGTTCTTC. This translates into CASSDRGLGGPHNEQFF.

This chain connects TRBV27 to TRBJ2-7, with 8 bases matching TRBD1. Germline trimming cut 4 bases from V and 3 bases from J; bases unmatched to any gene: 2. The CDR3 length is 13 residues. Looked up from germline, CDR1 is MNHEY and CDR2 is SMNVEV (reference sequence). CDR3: CASSYGQGYEQYF. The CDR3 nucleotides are TGTGCCAGCAGTTACGGACAGGGCTACGAGCAGTACTTC.

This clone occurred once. As DNA, the CDR3 is TGTGCCAGCAGTACTTGGACAGTTAACTATGGCTACACCTTC. Protein: CASSTWTVNYGYTF. The rearrangement links TRBV6-1 to TRBJ1-2, with D perhaps matching TRBD1 (6 bases). V was pared by 5 bases and J by 1 base, with 11 bases between. CDR1 and CDR2 from the germline V gene are MNHNS and SASEGT. The CDR3 extends over 14 amino acids.

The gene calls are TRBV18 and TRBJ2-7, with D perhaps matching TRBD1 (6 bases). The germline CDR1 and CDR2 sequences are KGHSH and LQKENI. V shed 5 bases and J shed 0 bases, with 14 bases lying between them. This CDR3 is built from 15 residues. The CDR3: CASSSSDRSSYEQYF. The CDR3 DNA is TGTGCCAGCTCATCCTCTGACAGGTCCTCCTACGAGCAGTACTTC.

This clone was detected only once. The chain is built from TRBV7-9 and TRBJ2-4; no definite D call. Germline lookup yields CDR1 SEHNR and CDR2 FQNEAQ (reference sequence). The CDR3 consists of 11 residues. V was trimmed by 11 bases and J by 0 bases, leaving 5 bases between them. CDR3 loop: CASLAKNIQYF. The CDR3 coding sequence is TGTGCCTCTCTAGCCAAAAACATTCAGTACTTC.

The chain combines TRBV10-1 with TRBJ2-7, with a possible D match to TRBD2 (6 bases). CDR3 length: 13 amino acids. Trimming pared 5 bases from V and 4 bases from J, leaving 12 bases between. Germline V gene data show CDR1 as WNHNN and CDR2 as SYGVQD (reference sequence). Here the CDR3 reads CASSSGLKYEQYF. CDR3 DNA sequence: TGCGCCAGCAGTAGCGGGTTAAAATACGAGCAGTACTTC.

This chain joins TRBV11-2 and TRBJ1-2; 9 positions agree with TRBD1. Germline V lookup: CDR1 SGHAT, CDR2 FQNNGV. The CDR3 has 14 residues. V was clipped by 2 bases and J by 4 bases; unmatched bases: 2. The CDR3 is CASSLLTGGYGYTF. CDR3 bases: TGTGCCAGCAGCTTACTGACAGGGGGCTATGGCTACACCTTC.

CDR3 amino acids: CASSRGNTGELFF. The CDR3 DNA reads TGTGCCAGCAGCAGGGGTAACACCGGGGAGCTGTTTTTT. J is TRBJ2-2 and V is TRBV7-3; TRBD1 might be the D (5 bases). The germline CDR1 and CDR2 sequences are SGHTA and FQGTGA. CDR3 length: 13 residues. Trimming shortened V by 5 bases and J by 2 bases, and 6 bases separated the two germline ends.

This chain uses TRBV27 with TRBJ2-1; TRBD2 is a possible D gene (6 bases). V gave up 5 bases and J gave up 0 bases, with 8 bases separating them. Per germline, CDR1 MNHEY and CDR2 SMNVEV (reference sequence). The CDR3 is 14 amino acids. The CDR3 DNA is TGTGCCAGCAGTCCGGGGGACTCCTACAATGAGCAGTTCTTC. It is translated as CASSPGDSYNEQFF.

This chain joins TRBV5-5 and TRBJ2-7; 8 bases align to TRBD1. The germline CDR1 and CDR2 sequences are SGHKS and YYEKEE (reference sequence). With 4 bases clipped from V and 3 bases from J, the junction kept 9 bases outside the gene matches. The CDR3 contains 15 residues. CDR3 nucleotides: TGTGCCAGCAGCCCGGCAGGTGGGACAGGCTACGAGCAGTACTTC. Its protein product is CASSPAGGTGYEQYF.

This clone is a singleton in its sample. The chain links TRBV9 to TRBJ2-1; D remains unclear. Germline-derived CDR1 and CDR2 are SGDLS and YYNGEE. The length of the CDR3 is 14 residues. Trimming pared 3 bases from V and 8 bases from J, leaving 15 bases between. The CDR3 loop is CASSASPGNDEQFF. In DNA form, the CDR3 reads TGTGCCAGCAGCGCCTCTCCGGGTAACGATGAGCAGTTCTTC.

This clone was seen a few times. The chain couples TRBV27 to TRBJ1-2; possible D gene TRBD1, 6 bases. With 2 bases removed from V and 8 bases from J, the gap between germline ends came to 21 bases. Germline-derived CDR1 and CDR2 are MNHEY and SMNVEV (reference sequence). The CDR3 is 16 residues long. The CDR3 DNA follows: TGTGCCAGCAGTTTAGGCGGGGGCGAGAGTTCTCGAGGCTACACCTTC. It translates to CASSLGGGESSRGYTF.

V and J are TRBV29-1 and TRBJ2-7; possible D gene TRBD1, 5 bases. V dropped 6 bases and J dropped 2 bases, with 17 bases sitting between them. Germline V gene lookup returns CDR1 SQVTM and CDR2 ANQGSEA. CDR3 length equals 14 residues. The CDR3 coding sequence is TGCAGCGTGTTAGACAGCACCTCCACCTACGAGCAGTACTTC. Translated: CSVLDSTSTYEQYF.

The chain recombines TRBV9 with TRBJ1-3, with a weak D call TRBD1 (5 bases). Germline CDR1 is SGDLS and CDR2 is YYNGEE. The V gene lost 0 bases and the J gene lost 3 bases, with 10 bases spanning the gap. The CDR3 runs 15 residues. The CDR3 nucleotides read TGTGCCAGCAGCGTAGGGGGCGCGGATGGAAACACCATATATTTT. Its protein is CASSVGGADGNTIYF.